This T cell receptor (beta chain) was profiled in a study of T cell repertoires in cytomegalovirus infection. Study at large: TCR beta signatures that were public indicated CMV infection and matching HLA type. Study outcomes and limitations: Based on cumulative public TCR beta family frequency, carriers of CMV plus the relevant HLA were identified. In two of eight donors, the top clonotype was HLA-C-restricted CMV-specific.

This clonotype was recorded many times. The antigen remains unidentified. TCRdb used MiXCR to reprocess the reads, holding one entry per CDR3 protein. This sample has about 80,000 distinct CDR3 sequences, with roughly 3.6% found just once. CDR1 and CDR2 from the germline V gene are SEHNR and FQNEAQ (reference sequence). The V and J ends lost 2 bases and 3 bases respectively, with 10 bases between them. This CDR3 has 14 amino acids. Sequencing input: PBMCs. The source is a human donor in good health (CMV status not recorded). Some clones in this sample may be carry-over from other donors' samples. The chain carries TRBV7-9 and TRBJ1-1; a possible D gene is TRBD1 (5 bases). The CDR3 loop is CASSLSAGYTEAFF. CDR3 bases: TGTGCCAGCAGCTTATCAGCAGGGTACACTGAAGCTTTCTTT.